The clone carrying this T cell receptor beta chain was counted a few times. This specimen comes from a study of CD8+ T cells in alopecia areata. Background on the study: Scoring of severity for treated patients was based on percentage of affected scalp area.

As to treatment: oral pan-JAK inhibitor, 5-10 mg twice daily. This CDR3 contains 15 residues. Per the germline V gene, CDR1 is SNHLY and CDR2 is FYNNEI. V lost 5 bases and J lost 6; bases outside the gene matches: 7. RNA extraction was followed by reverse transcription into cDNA, which acted as the sequencing template. Assay used: immunoSEQ multiplex PCR; TCRdb lists only in-frame clones, some missing. Here the sample spans about 190,000 clones, 45% to 65% being singletons. The rearrangement joins TRBV2 to TRBJ2-1; TRBD1 matches 10 bases. The origin of this receptor is a human donor with alopecia areata. The sequenced sample was CD4+ T cells sorted from blood, obtained at week 4, from a patient treated with tofacitinib. CDR3 coding DNA: TGTGCCAGCAGTCGACAGGGGGCGGAGGTCAATGAGCAGTTCTTC. Translating gives CASSRQGAEVNEQFF.